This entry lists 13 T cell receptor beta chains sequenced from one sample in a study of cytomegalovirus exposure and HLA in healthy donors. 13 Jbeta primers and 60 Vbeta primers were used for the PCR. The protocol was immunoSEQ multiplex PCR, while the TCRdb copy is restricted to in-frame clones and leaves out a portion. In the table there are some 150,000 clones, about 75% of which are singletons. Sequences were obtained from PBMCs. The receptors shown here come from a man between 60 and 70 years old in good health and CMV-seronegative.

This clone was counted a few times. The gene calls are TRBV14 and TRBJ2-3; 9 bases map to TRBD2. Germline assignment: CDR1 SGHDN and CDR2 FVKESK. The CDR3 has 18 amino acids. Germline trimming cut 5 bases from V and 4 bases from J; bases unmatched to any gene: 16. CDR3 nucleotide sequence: TGTGCCAGCAGCGAACCCGCGGGGCTAGCGGGATCCGCAGATACGCAGTATTTT. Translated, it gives CASSEPAGLAGSADTQYF.

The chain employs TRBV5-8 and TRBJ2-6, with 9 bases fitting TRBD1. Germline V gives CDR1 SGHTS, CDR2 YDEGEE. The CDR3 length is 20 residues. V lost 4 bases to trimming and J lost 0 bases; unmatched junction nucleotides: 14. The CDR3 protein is CASSLPGQGARPSGANVLTF. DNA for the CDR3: TGTGCCAGCAGCCTGCCGGGACAGGGAGCGCGTCCCTCTGGGGCCAACGTCCTGACTTTC.

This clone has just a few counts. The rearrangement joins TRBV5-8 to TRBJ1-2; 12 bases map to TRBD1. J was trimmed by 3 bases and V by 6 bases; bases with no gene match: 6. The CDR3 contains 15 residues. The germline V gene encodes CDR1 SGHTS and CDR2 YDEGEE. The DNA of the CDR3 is TGTGCCAGCAACGTAGGGACAGGGGGCCACTATGGCTACACCTTC. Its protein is CASNVGTGGHYGYTF.

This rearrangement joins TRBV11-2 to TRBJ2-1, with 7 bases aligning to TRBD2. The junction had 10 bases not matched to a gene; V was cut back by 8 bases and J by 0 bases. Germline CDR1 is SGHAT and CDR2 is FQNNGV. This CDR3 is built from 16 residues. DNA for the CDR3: TGTGCCAGCGGATCGTATAGCGGGTACTCCTACAATGAGCAGTTCTTC. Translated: CASGSYSGYSYNEQFF.

CDR3 coding DNA: TGTGCCTGGAGCCCCGTAGGACAGGGGGCCTACGAGCAGTACTTC. As protein: CAWSPVGQGAYEQYF. The J gene is TRBJ2-7, the V gene TRBV30, with 10 bases fitting TRBD1. The CDR3 has 15 residues. CDR1 is GTSNPN and CDR2 is SVGIG in the germline V gene (reference sequence). V trimming: 3 bases; J trimming: 2 bases; junction bases outside the gene matches: 7.

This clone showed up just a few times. CDR3 sequence (DNA): TGTGCCAGCAAGCGGGGTCTGGACGAGCAGTACTTC. Protein sequence: CASKRGLDEQYF. This chain uses TRBV28 with TRBJ2-7; 7 bases line up with TRBD2. Trimming cost V 7 bases and J 5 bases; bases outside gene matches: 5. The CDR3 totals 12 residues. From germline, CDR1 is MDHEN and CDR2 SYDVKM.

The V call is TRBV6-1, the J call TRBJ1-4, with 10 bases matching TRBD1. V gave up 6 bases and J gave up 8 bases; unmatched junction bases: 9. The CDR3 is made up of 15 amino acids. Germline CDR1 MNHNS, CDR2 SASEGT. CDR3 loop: CASSKYGTGDEKLFF. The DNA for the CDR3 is TGTGCCAGCAGCAAATACGGGACAGGGGACGAAAAACTGTTTTTT.

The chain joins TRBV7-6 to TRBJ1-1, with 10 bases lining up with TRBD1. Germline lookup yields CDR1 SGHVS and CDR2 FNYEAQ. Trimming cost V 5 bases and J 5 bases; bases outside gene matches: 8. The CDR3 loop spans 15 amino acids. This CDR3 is CASSLRQGASTEAFF. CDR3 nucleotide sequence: TGTGCCAGCAGCCTCAGACAGGGGGCTAGTACTGAAGCTTTCTTT. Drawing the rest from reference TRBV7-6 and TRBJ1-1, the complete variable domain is GAGVSQSPRYKVTKRGQDVALRCDPISGHVSLYWYRQALGQGPEFLTYFNYEAQQDKSGLPNDRFSAERPEGSISTLTIQRTEQRDSAMYRCASSLRQGASTEAFFGQGTRLTVV.

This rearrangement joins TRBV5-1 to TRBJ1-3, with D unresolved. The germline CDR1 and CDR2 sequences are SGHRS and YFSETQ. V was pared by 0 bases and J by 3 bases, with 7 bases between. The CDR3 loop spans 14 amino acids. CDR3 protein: CASSLATFGNTIYF. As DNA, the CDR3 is TGCGCCAGCAGCTTGGCGACATTTGGAAACACCATATATTTT.

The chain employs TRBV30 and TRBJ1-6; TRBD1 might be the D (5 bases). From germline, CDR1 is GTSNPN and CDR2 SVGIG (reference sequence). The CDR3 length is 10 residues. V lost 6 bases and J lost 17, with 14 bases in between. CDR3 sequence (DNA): TGTGCCTGCAAGGGGCAAGAATTCCACTTT. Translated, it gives CACKGQEFHF. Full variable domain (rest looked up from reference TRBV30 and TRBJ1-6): SQTIHQWPATLVQPVGSPLSLECTVEGTSNPNLYWYRQAAGRGLQLLFYSVGIGQISSEVPQNLSASRPQDRQFILSSKKLLLSDSGFYLCACKGQEFHFGNGTRLTVT.

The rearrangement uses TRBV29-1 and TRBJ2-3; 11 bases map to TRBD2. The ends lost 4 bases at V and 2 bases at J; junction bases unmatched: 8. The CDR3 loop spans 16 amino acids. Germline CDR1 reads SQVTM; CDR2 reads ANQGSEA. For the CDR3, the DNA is TGCAGCGTTGTATGGCTAGCGGGAGGTATCACAGATACGCAGTATTTT. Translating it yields CSVVWLAGGITDTQYF.

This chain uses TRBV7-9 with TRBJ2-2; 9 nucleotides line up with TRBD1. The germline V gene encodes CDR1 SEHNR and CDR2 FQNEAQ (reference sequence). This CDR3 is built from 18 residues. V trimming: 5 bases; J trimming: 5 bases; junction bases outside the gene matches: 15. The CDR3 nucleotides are TGTGCCAGCAGCCCAAGTACACAGGGGGCCTCTAGGACCGGGGAGCTGTTTTTT. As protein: CASSPSTQGASRTGELFF.

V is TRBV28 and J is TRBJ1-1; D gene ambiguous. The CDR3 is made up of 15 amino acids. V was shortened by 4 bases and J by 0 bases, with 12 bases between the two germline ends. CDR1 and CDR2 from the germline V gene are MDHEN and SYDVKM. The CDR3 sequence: CASSSGGFMNTEAFF. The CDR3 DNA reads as TGTGCCAGCAGTTCGGGTGGATTTATGAACACTGAAGCTTTCTTT.